The 7 T cell receptor beta chains reported below all come from one sample, sequenced in a study of T cell responses to AZD1222 COVID-19 vaccine. Assay: immunoSEQ multiplex PCR; the TCRdb copy retains only in-frame clones and omits some. The sample consists of about 120,000 clones, roughly nine tenths of them appearing once. This specimen was peripheral blood, taken on day 0 of AZD1222 vaccination. These receptors were collected from an adult in good health.

V is TRBV7-3 and J is TRBJ1-1, with D maybe TRBD1 (6 bases). Germline V lookup: CDR1 SGHTA, CDR2 FQGTGA. The CDR3 is 14 residues long. V was trimmed by 5 bases and J by 2 bases, leaving 12 bases between them. The CDR3 loop is CASSEQGFNTEAFF. CDR3 coding DNA: TGTGCCAGCAGCGAGCAGGGGTTCAACACTGAAGCTTTCTTT.

The genes are TRBV5-1 and TRBJ1-3; D call uncertain. There are 18 residues in the CDR3. The V gene's germline CDR1 is SGHRS and CDR2 YFSETQ. V shed 0 bases and J shed 0 bases, with 16 bases lying between them. The CDR3 region has the DNA TGCGCCAGCAGCTTGGGCCCCCCCGGACTGAGCTCTGGAAACACCATATATTTT. Translated: CASSLGPPGLSSGNTIYF.

This clone appeared a single time. The chain joins TRBV30 to TRBJ1-5; possibly TRBD1 for D (5 bases). This CDR3 has 15 amino acids. Between the trimmed V and J ends, which lost 2 bases and 3 bases, there was a span of 14 bases. CDR1 and CDR2 (germline): GTSNPN, SVGIG (reference sequence). This chain's CDR3 is CAWSRRGRDNQPQHF. The CDR3 DNA sequence: TGTGCCTGGAGTCGGCGGGGACGAGACAATCAGCCCCAGCATTTT.

The chain combines TRBV3-1 (or the pseudogene TRBV3-2) with TRBJ1-2; TRBD1 might be the D (5 bases). The CDR3 loop spans 14 amino acids. Trimming removed 3 bases at V and 4 bases at J, with 12 bases between. In germline, CDR1 is LGHDT, CDR2 YNNKEL (reference sequence). The CDR3 sequence: CASSHGASRYGYTF. CDR3 DNA sequence: TGTGCCAGCAGCCACGGGGCGTCGCGCTATGGCTACACCTTC.

This chain joins TRBV12-3 or TRBV12-4 and TRBJ2-5; no clear D gene. CDR3 length equals 11 residues. V was trimmed by 4 bases and J by 5 bases, leaving 5 bases between them. The DNA for the CDR3 is TGTGCCAGCAGTTCTGATGAGACCCAGTACTTC. This codes for CASSSDETQYF.

J is TRBJ1-2 and V is TRBV11-2; 8 bases agree with TRBD1. CDR1 and CDR2 from the germline V gene are SGHAT and FQNNGV. The CDR3 covers 14 residues. J lost 8 bases, V lost 4 bases, and 9 bases had no gene match. The CDR3, as DNA: TGTGCCAGCAGCTCCCGTCAGGGGGCGGACGGCTACACCTTC. It codes for CASSSRQGADGYTF.

This chain connects TRBV7-2 to TRBJ1-3; D may be TRBD1 (6 bases). Per germline, CDR1 SGHTA and CDR2 FQGNSA. This CDR3 is 17 amino acids long. The V and J ends lost 1 base and 4 bases respectively, with 17 bases between them. CDR3 region: CASSLGGSGAGGNTIYF. CDR3 coding DNA: TGTGCCAGCAGCTTAGGGGGATCGGGGGCTGGAGGAAACACCATATATTTT.